This TCR beta chain derives from a study of regulatory T cells in long-lasting Graves disease. Study-wide findings and caveats: Persistent Graves' patients had lower TCR diversity than newly diagnosed ones.

Both iRepertoire HTBI primers and Arm-PCR of CDR3 regions were used to build the TCR beta libraries. TCRdb re-called the multiplex PCR reads through MiXCR, storing one row per CDR3 protein. Among approximately 480,000 distinct CDR3 sequences, 16% were seen once, and the ten largest hold more than 10%. About this clonotype itself: Its antigen is unknown.

Regarding time point: newly diagnosed GD, antithyroid drugs for less than 3 months. Construction of the TCR library relied on RNA isolated from PBMCs. V was shortened by 3 bases and J by 6 bases, with 17 bases between the two germline ends. Germline lookup yields CDR1 MRHNA and CDR2 SNTAGT. The CDR3 runs 15 residues. The same data also contributed to another study, on T cells in Graves' hyperthyroidism and ophthalmopathy. That work adds: Blood held most thyroid clonotypes expanded above 0.001 frequency.

This clonotype originated in a man aged 40-49 years with Graves disease. The chain uses TRBV6-4 and TRBJ2-5; D is ambiguous. This material consisted of peripheral blood mononuclear cells (PBMCs), taken at new diagnosis, from a patient treated with antithyroid drugs. The CDR3 sequence: CASSEGNRVLKTQYF. CDR3 bases: TGTGCCAGCAGTGAGGGGAATAGGGTTCTGAAGACCCAGTACTTC.